A single sample is the source of the 9 T cell receptor beta chains below, sequenced in a study of T-cell memory formation after mild COVID-19 (dated by TCRdb to the early 2020s). The library was prepared using 5' RACE. These reads were obtained on an Illumina NovaSeq 6000. TCRdb reran the public reads through fastp at Q25 and MiXCR, keeping productive beta chains. A single entry per CDR3 protein holds the most common genes and DNA from its merged rows. The sample table lists tens of thousands of distinct CDR3 sequences, 6.5% to 9% of them with a count of one. 13% to 15% of the sample rests with the top ten. Sequencing was carried out using PBMCs or a T cell subset sorted from them (not recorded which). The origin of the receptors is an adult woman who had mild COVID-19 (a few samples of this study predate the infection). The sample titles of this study are shuffled in the database, so cell type and time point are left out; the donor was told from shared clones.

This clonotype was seen ten or more times. The V and J genes are TRBV7-2 and TRBJ1-2, with a possible D match to TRBD1 (5 bases). The CDR3 consists of 17 residues. V was clipped by 7 bases and J by 4 bases, with 25 bases between them. From germline, CDR1 is SGHTA and CDR2 FQGNSA. CDR3 region: CASTLSVYGARGYGYTF. CDR3 bases: TGTGCCAGCACCCTTTCGGTTTATGGGGCGCGTGGCTATGGCTACACCTTC. Full variable domain (remainder filled in from reference TRBV7-2 and TRBJ1-2): GAGVSQSPSNKVTEKGKDVELRCDPISGHTALYWYRQSLGQGLEFLIYFQGNSAPDKSGLPSDRFSAERTGGSVSTLTIQRTQQEDSAVYLCASTLSVYGARGYGYTFGSGTRLTVV.

The CDR3 DNA reads TGCGCCAGCAGCCAAGATCTAGCGGGGGCCGATGAGCAGTTCTTC. Translating it yields CASSQDLAGADEQFF. The rearrangement links TRBV4-3 to TRBJ2-1; 10 nucleotides align to TRBD2. From germline, CDR1 is LGHNA and CDR2 YSLEER. V lost 0 bases, J lost 8 bases, and 4 bases stayed unmatched. The CDR3 has 15 amino acids.

The chain employs TRBV19 and TRBJ1-2; D is unclear. CDR3 length: 13 amino acids. Trimming shortened V by 4 bases and J by 3 bases, and 9 bases separated the two germline ends. CDR1 LNHDA and CDR2 SQIVND come from the germline V gene (reference sequence). CDR3 coding DNA: TGTGCCAGTAGTAATCCGGGATACTATGGCTACACCTTC. Its protein product is CASSNPGYYGYTF.

By sample fraction, this clonotype is large. The V gene is TRBV10-3, the J gene TRBJ1-1; maybe TRBD1 (5 bases). The germline V gene encodes CDR1 ENHRY and CDR2 SYGVKD. V gave up 3 bases and J gave up 10 bases, with 12 bases separating them. This CDR3 has 12 residues. CDR3 DNA: TGTGCCATCAGTGAACCGGGGGAAGGAGCTTTCTTT. It translates to CAISEPGEGAFF.

CDR3 sequence reads: CASSSSVGGLSPLHF. CDR3 coding DNA: TGTGCCAGCAGCTCCTCAGTAGGGGGGCTATCACCCCTCCACTTT. J is TRBJ1-6 and V is TRBV12-3 or TRBV12-4; TRBD1 is a possible D gene (6 bases). Trimming pared 6 bases from V and 10 bases from J, leaving 19 bases between. The CDR3 runs to 15 residues.

This clonotype was seen ten or more times. This chain links TRBV10-3 with TRBJ1-2, with 8 bases lining up with TRBD1. The CDR3 contains 13 residues. Germline CDR1 and CDR2: ENHRY and SYGVKD. The J segment lost 5 bases and the V segment lost 3 bases, leaving 2 bases of the junction unmatched. The CDR3 DNA reads TGTGCCATCAGTGAAGGACAGGGATATGGCTACACCTTC. Encoded protein: CAISEGQGYGYTF.

This clonotype was observed at least ten times. The chain combines TRBV5-4 with TRBJ1-5; D is ambiguous. Germline CDR1 is SGHNT and CDR2 is YYREEE (reference sequence). The V end was cut by 2 bases, the J end by 3 bases, with 3 bases between. The CDR3 spans 12 residues. CDR3 sequence: CASSLDNQPQHF. The CDR3 nucleotides read TGTGCCAGCAGCTTAGACAATCAGCCCCAGCATTTT. Supplemented by reference TRBV5-4 and TRBJ1-5, the full variable domain reads ETGVTQSPTHLIKTRGQQVTLRCSSQSGHNTVSWYQQALGQGPQFIFQYYREEENGRGNFPPRFSGLQFPNYSSELNVNALELDDSALYLCASSLDNQPQHFGDGTRLSIL.

This clonotype showed up many times. The V and J genes are TRBV7-2 and TRBJ1-6; weak D call: TRBD1 (6 bases). The CDR3 spans 14 residues. Looked up from germline, CDR1 is SGHTA and CDR2 is FQGNSA. Trimming left V 3 bases short and J 6 bases short, with 9 bases between. This CDR3 is CASSFRTVNSPLHF. The CDR3 region has the DNA TGTGCCAGCAGCTTCCGGACAGTTAATTCACCCCTCCACTTT.

This clonotype was seen repeatedly, ten times or more. V gene TRBV11-2 combines with J gene TRBJ2-7, with a weak D call TRBD1 (6 bases). This CDR3 is 14 amino acids long. Trimming removed 0 bases at V and 5 bases at J, with 11 bases between. Germline V gene sequence: CDR1 SGHAT, CDR2 FQNNGV. The CDR3: CASSLDQGLDEQYF. The CDR3 nucleotides read TGTGCCAGCAGCTTAGATCAGGGGCTGGACGAGCAGTACTTC.